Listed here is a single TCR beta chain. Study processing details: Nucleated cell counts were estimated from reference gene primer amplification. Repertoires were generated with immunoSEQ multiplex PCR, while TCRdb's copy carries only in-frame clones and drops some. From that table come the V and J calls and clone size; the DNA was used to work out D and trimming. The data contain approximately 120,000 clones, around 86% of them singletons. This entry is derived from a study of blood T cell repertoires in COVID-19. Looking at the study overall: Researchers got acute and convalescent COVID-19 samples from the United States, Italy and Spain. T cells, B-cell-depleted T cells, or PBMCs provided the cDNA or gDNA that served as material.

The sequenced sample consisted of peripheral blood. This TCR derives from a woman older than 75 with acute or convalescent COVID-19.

The CDR3 loop is CASSVQGTGQETQYF. The DNA for the CDR3 is TGTGCCAGCAGCGTGCAAGGGACAGGGCAAGAGACCCAGTACTTC. The V and J genes are TRBV7-3 and TRBJ2-5; 9 bases line up with TRBD1. The J segment lost 2 bases and the V segment lost 5 bases, leaving 6 bases of the junction unmatched. The CDR3 runs 15 residues. Germline V gene sequence: CDR1 SGHTA, CDR2 FQGTGA. The complete variable domain, with remaining parts taken from reference TRBV7-3 and TRBJ2-5, reads GAGVSQTPSNKVTEKGKYVELRCDPISGHTALYWYRQSLGQGPEFLIYFQGTGAADDSGLPNDRFFAVRPEGSVSTLKIQRTERGDSAVYLCASSVQGTGQETQYFGPGTRLLVL.